This T cell receptor (beta chain) was recovered during a study of blood T cell repertoires in COVID-19 (dated by TCRdb to 2019 to 2021). The study in broad terms: The collaborator samples originated in the United States, Italy and Spain and spanned the acute and convalescent phases of COVID-19. The material from the prospective study consisted of cDNA or gDNA derived from T cells, B-cell-depleted T cells, or PBMCs. Subjects who had been exposed to COVID-19, were actively infected with it, or had recovered from it provided the deeply sampled blood TCRbeta repertoires that made up the dataset. The repertoires were made available in a free public database intended to serve as a resource for research on the immune response to SARS-CoV-2. The samples were drawn from two sources: the first 160 participants of the ongoing ImmuneRACE study, and approximately 1,300 subjects contributed by 6 global collaborators. Nearly every sample came with metadata listing a de-identified subject ID, COVID-19 status, age in years and sex. Where available, HLA class I and class II types were taken from metadata supplied by the sample provider and were not determined by assay-based typing. Overall study outcomes, separate from this receptor: How much clinical and demographic metadata was included differed by source and by participant, and the metadata was provided uncurated.

In the prospective study, participants were about 18 to 95 years old, resided in approximately 22 geographic areas of the United States, and were enrolled through a virtual design. In the prospective study, cohorts were assigned on the basis of participant-reported clinical history obtained from a screening survey and a study questionnaire. Recovered participants in ImmuneRACE Cohort 3 were defined as having two consecutive negative NP/OP PCR tests, clearance from a healthcare professional, or resolution of symptoms. In the prospective study, whole blood, serum and a nasopharyngeal or oropharyngeal swab were collected from each participant by mobile phlebotomists. Additional blood draws and questionnaires over an approximately two-month period could optionally be provided by prospective study participants. Before DNA extraction, blood samples from the prospective study were shipped at room temperature or frozen.

With regard to this clone: Its antigen is still unknown. Qualities for individual bases were not recorded, and no much larger clone is one base off.

TCRbeta CDR3 regions were amplified from genomic DNA by means of the immunoSEQ Assay, a bias-controlled multiplex PCR. The authors' pipeline ran thus. The number of nucleated cells in each sample was estimated by amplification of reference gene primers within the assay. To quantify the absolute abundance of each unique TCRbeta CDR3 rearrangement, sequence reads were collapsed and filtered. For each sample, productive Simpson clonality was calculated as the square root of Simpson's diversity index over productive rearrangements. TCRdb re-hosts the immuneACCESS table, in-frame sequences only. Its copies lack some clones; in the studies checked, an unresolved V gene accounts for under half of them, and the cause for the rest is not known. V, J and clone size were drawn from that table, and D and trimming were deduced from the DNA. This sample gives roughly 280,000 clones in total; 85% to 90% of them show up just once. Approximately 2.5% of the sample is in the top ten clones.

Inclusive of the bounding cysteine and phenylalanine, the CDR3 is 15 residues long. The read is trimmed to its CDR3 DNA, 45 bases read in frame from base 1. Reading the germline V gene gives CDR1 SNHLY and CDR2 FYNNEI. The germline V and J ends show losses of 6 bases and 4 bases respectively, and no gene match explains 11 bases of the junction. Sequencing used PBMCs or T cells enriched from blood (not recorded which). This TCR derives from a woman aged 18-29 years who had recovered from COVID-19. The V and J genes are TRBV2 and TRBJ1-2; TRBD1 matches 7 bases in the middle. The CDR3 loop reads CASSPLDREGYGYTF. The DNA sequence is as follows: TGTGCCAGCAGCCCCCTCGACAGGGAAGGCTATGGCTACACCTTC.